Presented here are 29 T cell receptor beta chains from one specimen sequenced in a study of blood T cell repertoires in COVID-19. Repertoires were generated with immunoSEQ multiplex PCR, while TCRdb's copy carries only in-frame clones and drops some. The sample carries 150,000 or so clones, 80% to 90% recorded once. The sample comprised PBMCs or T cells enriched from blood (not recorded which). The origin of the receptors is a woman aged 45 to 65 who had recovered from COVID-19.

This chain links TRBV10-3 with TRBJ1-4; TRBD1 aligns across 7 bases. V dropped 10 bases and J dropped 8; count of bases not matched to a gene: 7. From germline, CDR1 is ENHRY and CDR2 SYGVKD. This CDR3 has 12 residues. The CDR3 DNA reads TGTGCCACAAAGGGGGCGGAAGAAAAACTGTTTTTT. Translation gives CATKGAEEKLFF.

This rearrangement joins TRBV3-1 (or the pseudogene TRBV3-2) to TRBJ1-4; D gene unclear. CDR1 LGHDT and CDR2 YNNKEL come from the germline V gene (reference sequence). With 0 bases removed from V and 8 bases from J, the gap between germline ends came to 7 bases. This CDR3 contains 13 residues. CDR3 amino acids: CASSQEGREKLFF. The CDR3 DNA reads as TGTGCCAGCAGCCAAGAGGGCAGGGAAAAACTGTTTTTT.

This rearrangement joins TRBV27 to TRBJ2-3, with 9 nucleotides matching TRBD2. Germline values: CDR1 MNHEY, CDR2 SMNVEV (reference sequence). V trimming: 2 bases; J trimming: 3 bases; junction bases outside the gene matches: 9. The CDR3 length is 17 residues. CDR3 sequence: CASSLRGGLAGTDTQYF. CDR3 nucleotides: TGTGCCAGCAGTTTAAGGGGGGGGCTAGCGGGGACAGATACGCAGTATTTT.

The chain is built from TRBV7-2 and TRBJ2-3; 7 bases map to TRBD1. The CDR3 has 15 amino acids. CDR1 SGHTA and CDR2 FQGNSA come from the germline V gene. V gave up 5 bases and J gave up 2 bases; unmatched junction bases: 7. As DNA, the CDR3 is TGTGCCAGCAGCCTCACAGGGGCTCCCACAGATACGCAGTATTTT. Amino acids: CASSLTGAPTDTQYF.

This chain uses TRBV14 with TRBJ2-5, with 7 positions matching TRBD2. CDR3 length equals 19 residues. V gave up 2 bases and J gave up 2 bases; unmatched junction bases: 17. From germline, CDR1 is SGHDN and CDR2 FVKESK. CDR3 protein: CASSQSTLGIAGLQETQYF. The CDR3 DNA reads TGTGCCAGCAGCCAATCAACGTTGGGTATAGCGGGCCTTCAAGAGACCCAGTACTTC.

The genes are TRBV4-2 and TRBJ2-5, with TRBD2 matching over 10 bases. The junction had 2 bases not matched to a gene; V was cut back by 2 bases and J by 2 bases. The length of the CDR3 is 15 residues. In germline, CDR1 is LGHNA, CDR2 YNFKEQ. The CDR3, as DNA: TGTGCCAGCAGCCAAACTAGCGGGAATCAAGAGACCCAGTACTTC. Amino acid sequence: CASSQTSGNQETQYF.

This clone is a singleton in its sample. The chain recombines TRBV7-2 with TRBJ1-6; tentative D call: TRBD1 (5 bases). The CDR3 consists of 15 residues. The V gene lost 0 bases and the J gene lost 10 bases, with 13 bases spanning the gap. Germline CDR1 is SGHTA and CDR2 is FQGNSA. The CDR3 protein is CASSLAAGVGSPLHF. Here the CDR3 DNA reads TGTGCCAGCAGCTTAGCGGCGGGGGTCGGATCACCCCTCCACTTT.

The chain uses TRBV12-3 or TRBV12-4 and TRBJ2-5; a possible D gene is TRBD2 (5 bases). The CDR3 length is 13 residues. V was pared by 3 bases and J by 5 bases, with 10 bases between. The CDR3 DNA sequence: TGTGCCAGCAGTTTCGGGGTTCTGGAGACCCAGTACTTC. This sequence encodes CASSFGVLETQYF.

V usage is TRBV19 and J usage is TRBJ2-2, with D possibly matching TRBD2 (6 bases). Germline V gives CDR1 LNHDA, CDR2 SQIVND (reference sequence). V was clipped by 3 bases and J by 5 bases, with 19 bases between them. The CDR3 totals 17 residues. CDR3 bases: TGTGCCAGTAGTATCCTCGGTGGGGCGCGGGGAACCGGGGAGCTGTTTTTT. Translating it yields CASSILGGARGTGELFF.

CDR3 sequence (DNA): TGTGCCAGCAGCCAAGATCGGGGGACAGCGCCCCAAGAGACCCAGTACTTC. It is translated as CASSQDRGTAPQETQYF. The rearrangement joins TRBV4-2 to TRBJ2-5, with TRBD1 as a possible D gene (7 bases). Germline CDR1 is LGHNA and CDR2 is YNFKEQ. The ends were cut back, 0 bases at V and 1 base at J, with 15 bases in the middle. This CDR3 comprises 17 residues.

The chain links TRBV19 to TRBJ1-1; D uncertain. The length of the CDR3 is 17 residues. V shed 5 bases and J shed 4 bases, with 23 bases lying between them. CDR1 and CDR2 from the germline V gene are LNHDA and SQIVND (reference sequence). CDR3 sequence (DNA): TGTGCCAGTAGTGCCCGACACGACAAGCCACTCGGCACTGAAGCTTTCTTT. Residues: CASSARHDKPLGTEAFF. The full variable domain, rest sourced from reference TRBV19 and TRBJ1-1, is DGGITQSPKYLFRKEGQNVTLSCEQNLNHDAMYWYRQDPGQGLRLIYYSQIVNDFQKGDIAEGYSVSREKKESFPLTVTSAQKNPTAFYLCASSARHDKPLGTEAFFGQGTRLTVV.

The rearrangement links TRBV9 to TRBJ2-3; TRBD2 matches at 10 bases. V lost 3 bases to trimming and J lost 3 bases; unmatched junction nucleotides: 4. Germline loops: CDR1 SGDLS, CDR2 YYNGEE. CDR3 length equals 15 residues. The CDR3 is CASSAGLAATDTQYF. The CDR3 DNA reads TGTGCCAGCAGCGCAGGACTAGCGGCGACAGATACGCAGTATTTT.

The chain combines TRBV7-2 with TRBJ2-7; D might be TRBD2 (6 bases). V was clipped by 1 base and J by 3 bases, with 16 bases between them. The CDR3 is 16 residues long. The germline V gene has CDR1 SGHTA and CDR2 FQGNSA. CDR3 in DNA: TGTGCCAGCAGCTTAGATAGGATGGAGGGATTCTACGAGCAGTACTTC. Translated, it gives CASSLDRMEGFYEQYF.

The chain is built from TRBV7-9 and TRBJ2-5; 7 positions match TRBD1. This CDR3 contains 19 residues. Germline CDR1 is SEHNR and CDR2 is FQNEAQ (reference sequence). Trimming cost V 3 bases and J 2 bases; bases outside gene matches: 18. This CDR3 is CASSFIRDRRTFRQETQYF. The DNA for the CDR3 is TGTGCCAGCAGCTTCATCAGGGACAGAAGGACGTTTAGGCAAGAGACCCAGTACTTC.

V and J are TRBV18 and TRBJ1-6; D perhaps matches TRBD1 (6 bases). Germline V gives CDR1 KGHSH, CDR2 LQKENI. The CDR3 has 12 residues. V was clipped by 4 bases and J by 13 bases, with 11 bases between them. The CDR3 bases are TGTGCCAGCTCACGAGAGGGGGACCCCCTCCACTTT. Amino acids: CASSREGDPLHF.

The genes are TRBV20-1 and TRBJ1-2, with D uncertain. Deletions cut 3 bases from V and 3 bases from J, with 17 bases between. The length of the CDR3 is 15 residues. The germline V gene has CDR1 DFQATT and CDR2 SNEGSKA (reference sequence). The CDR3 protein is CSASLEQSGDYGYTF. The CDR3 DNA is TGCAGTGCTAGTTTGGAGCAAAGTGGAGACTATGGCTACACCTTC.

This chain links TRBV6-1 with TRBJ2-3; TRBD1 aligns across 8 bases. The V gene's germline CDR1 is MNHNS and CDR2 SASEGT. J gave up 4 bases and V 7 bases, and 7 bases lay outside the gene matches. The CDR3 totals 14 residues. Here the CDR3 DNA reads TGTGCCAGCACCCAGGGGGCCTTGGCAGATACGCAGTATTTT. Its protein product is CASTQGALADTQYF.

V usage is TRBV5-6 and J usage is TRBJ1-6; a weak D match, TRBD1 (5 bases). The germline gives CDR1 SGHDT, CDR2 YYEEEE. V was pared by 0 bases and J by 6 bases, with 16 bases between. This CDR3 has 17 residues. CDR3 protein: CASSLEAGLSPNSPLHF. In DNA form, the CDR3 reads TGTGCCAGCAGCTTGGAGGCAGGGCTAAGTCCTAATTCACCCCTCCACTTT.

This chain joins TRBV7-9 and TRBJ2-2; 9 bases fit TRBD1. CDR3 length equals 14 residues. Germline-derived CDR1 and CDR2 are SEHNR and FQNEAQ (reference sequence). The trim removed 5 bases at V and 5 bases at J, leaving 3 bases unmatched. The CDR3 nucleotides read TGTGCCAGCAGCCTACAGGGGGCAACCGGGGAGCTGTTTTTT. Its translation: CASSLQGATGELFF. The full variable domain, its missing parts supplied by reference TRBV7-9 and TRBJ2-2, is DTGVSQNPRHKITKRGQNVTFRCDPISEHNRLYWYRQTLGQGPEFLTYFQNEAQLEKSRLLSDRFSAERPKGSFSTLEIQRTEQGDSAMYLCASSLQGATGELFFGEGSRLTVL.

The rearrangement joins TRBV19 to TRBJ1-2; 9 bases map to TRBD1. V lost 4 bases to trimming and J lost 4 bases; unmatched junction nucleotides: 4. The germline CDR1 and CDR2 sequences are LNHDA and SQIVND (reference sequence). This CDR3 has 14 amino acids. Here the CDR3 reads CASSTPGQGYGYTF. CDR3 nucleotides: TGTGCCAGTAGTACACCGGGACAGGGCTATGGCTACACCTTC.

Written as DNA, the CDR3 is TGTGCCAGCAGCTGGACAGTATCTGGAAACACCATATATTTT. This sequence encodes CASSWTVSGNTIYF. The rearrangement links TRBV11-1 to TRBJ1-3, with D possibly being TRBD1 (6 bases). The CDR3 length is 14 residues. V lost 4 bases and J lost 1, with 8 bases in between. Germline V gene lookup returns CDR1 SGHAT and CDR2 FQDESV (reference sequence). The complete variable domain, with remaining parts taken from reference TRBV11-1 and TRBJ1-3, reads EAEVAQSPRYKITEKSQAVAFWCDPISGHATLYWYRQILGQGPELLVQFQDESVVDDSQLPKDRFSAERLKGVDSTLKIQPAELGDSAMYLCASSWTVSGNTIYFGEGSWLTVV.

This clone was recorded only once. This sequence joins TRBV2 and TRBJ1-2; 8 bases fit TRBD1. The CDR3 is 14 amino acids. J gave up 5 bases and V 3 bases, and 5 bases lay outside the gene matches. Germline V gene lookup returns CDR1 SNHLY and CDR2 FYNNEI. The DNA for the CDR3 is TGTGCCAGCAGTGAGCAGGGGGCGGCTTATGGCTACACCTTC. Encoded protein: CASSEQGAAYGYTF. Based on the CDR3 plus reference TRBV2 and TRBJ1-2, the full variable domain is EPEVTQTPSHQVTQMGQEVILRCVPISNHLYFYWYRQILGQKVEFLVSFYNNEISEKSEIFDDQFSVERPDGSNFTLKIRSTKLEDSAMYFCASSEQGAAYGYTFGSGTRLTVV.

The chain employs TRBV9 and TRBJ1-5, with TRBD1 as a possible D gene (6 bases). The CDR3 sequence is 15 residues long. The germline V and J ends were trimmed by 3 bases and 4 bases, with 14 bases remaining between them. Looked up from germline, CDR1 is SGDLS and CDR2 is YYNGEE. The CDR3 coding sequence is TGTGCCAGCAGCGAGGGGGGGACAAATAATCAGCCCCAGCATTTT. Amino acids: CASSEGGTNNQPQHF.

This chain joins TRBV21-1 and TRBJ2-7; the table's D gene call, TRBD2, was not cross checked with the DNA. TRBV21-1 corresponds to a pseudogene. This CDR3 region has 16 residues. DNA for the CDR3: TGTGCCAGCACCAAAAGACCGACGGGAGAACCCTACGAGCAGTACTTC. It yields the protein CASTKRPTGEPYEQYF.

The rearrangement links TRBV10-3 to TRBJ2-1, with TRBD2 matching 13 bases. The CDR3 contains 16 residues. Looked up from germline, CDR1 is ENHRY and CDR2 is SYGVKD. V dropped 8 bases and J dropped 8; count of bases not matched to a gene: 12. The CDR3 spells CAILEPGLAGRDEQFF. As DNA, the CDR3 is TGTGCCATCCTCGAACCGGGACTAGCGGGAAGGGATGAGCAGTTCTTC.

CDR3 in amino acids: CASSMSGTSYEQYF. The CDR3 DNA is TGTGCCAGTAGTATGAGCGGGACTAGCTACGAGCAGTACTTC. J is TRBJ2-7 and V is TRBV19; 8 positions agree with TRBD2. Germline lookup yields CDR1 LNHDA and CDR2 SQIVND (reference sequence). This CDR3 spans 14 amino acids. V shed 3 bases, J shed 3 bases, and the junction held 4 bases outside the gene matches. The full variable domain, with the rest looked up from reference TRBV19 and TRBJ2-7, is DGGITQSPKYLFRKEGQNVTLSCEQNLNHDAMYWYRQDPGQGLRLIYYSQIVNDFQKGDIAEGYSVSREKKESFPLTVTSAQKNPTAFYLCASSMSGTSYEQYFGPGTRLTVT.

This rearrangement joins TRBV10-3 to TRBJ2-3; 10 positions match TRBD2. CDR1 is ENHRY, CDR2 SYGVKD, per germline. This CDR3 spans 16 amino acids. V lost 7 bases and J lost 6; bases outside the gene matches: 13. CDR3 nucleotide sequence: TGTGCCATCAAGAGCAGGCAAGCGGGGGGGCGGGATACGCAGTATTTT. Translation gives CAIKSRQAGGRDTQYF.

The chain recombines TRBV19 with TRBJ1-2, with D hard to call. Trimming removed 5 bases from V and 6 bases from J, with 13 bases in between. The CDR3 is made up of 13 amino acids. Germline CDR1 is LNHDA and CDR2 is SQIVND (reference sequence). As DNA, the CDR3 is TGTGCCAGTAGTGCCACTACCGTTAATGGCTACACCTTC. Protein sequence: CASSATTVNGYTF.

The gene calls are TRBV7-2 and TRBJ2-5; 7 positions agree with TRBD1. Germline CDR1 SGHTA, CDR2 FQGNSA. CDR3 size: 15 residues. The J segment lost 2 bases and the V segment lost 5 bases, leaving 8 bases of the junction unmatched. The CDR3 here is CASSPVWGQQETQYF. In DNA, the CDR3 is TGTGCCAGCAGCCCCGTGTGGGGACAGCAAGAGACCCAGTACTTC.